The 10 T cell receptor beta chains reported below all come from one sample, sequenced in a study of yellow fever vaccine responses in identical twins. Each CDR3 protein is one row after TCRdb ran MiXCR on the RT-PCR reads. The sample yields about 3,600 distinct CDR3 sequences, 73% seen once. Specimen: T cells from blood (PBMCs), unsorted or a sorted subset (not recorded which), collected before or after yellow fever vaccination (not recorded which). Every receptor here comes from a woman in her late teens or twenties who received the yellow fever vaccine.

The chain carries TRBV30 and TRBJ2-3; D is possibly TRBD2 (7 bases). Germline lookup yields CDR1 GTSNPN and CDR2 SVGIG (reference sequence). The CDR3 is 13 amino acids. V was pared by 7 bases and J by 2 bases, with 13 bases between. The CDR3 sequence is CASSGDNTDTQYF. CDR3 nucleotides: TGTGCCTCCAGCGGGGACAACACAGATACGCAGTATTTT. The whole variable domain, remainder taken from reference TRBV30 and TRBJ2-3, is SQTIHQWPATLVQPVGSPLSLECTVEGTSNPNLYWYRQAAGRGLQLLFYSVGIGQISSEVPQNLSASRPQDRQFILSSKKLLLSDSGFYLCASSGDNTDTQYFGPGTRLTVL.

The CDR3 here is CASSQVRSAEAFF. The CDR3 nucleotides read TGCGCCAGCAGCCAAGTCCGTTCCGCTGAAGCTTTCTTT. The chain combines TRBV4-1 with TRBJ1-1; no firm D call. The CDR3 consists of 13 residues. Trimming removed 1 base at V and 6 bases at J, with 9 bases between. In germline, CDR1 is MGHRA, CDR2 YSYEKL.

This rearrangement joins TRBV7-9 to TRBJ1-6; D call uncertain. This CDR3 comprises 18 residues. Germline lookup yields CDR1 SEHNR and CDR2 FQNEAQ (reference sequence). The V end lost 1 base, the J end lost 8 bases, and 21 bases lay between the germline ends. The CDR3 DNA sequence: TGTGCCAGCAGCTTAGTTGGGCAGCACTCTCCTGAGCATTCACCCCTCCACTTT. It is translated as CASSLVGQHSPEHSPLHF.

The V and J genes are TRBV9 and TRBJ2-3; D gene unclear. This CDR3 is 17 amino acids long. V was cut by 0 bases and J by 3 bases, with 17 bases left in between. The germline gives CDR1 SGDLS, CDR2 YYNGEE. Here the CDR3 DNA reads TGTGCCAGCAGCGTAGTTCCGGTCCCGGGCTCGACAGATACGCAGTATTTT. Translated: CASSVVPVPGSTDTQYF. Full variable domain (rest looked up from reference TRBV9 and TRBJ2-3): DSGVTQTPKHLITATGQRVTLRCSPRSGDLSVYWYQQSLDQGLQFLIQYYNGEERAKGNILERFSAQQFPDLHSELNLSSLELGDSALYFCASSVVPVPGSTDTQYFGPGTRLTVL.

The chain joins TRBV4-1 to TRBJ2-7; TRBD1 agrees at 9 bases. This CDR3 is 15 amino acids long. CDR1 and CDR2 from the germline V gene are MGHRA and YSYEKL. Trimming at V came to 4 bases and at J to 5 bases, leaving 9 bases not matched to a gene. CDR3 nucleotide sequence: TGCGCCAGCAGCCTCCTACCCACAGGGGGCAACGAGCAGTACTTC. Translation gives CASSLLPTGGNEQYF.

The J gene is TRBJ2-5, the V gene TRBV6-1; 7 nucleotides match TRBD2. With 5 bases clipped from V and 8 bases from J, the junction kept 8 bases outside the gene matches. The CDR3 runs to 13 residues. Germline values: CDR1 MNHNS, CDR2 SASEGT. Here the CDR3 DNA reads TGTGCCAGCAGTCCAGGCGGGGGAGTCACCCAGTACTTC. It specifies CASSPGGGVTQYF.

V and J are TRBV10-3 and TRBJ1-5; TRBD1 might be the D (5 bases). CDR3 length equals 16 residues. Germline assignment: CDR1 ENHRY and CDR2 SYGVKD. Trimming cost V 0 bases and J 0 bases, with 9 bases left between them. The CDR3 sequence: CAISESLTDSNQPQHF. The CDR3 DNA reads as TGTGCCATCAGTGAGTCCTTGACAGATAGCAATCAGCCCCAGCATTTT.

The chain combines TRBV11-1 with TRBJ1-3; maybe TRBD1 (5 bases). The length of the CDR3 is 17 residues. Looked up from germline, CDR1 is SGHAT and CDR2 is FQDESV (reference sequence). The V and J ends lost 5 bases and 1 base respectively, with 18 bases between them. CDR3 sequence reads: CASSKGPQEPSGNTIYF. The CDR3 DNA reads TGTGCCAGCAGCAAAGGACCACAGGAGCCTTCTGGAAACACCATATATTTT. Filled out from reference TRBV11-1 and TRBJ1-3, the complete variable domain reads EAEVAQSPRYKITEKSQAVAFWCDPISGHATLYWYRQILGQGPELLVQFQDESVVDDSQLPKDRFSAERLKGVDSTLKIQPAELGDSAMYLCASSKGPQEPSGNTIYFGEGSWLTVV.

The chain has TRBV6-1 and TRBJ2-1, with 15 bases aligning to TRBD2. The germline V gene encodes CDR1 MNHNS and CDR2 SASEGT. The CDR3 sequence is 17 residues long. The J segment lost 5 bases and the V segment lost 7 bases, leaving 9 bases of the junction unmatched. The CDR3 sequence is CASNPGTSGRRDNEQFF. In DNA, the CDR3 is TGTGCCAGCAACCCGGGGACTAGCGGGAGGAGGGACAATGAGCAGTTCTTC.

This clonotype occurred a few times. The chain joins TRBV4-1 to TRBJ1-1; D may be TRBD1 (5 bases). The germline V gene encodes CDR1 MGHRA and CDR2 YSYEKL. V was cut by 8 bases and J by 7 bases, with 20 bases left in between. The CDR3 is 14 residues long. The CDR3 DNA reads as TGCGCCAGCTCCGGCACGGGGGAGATCGATGAAGCTTTCTTT. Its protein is CASSGTGEIDEAFF.